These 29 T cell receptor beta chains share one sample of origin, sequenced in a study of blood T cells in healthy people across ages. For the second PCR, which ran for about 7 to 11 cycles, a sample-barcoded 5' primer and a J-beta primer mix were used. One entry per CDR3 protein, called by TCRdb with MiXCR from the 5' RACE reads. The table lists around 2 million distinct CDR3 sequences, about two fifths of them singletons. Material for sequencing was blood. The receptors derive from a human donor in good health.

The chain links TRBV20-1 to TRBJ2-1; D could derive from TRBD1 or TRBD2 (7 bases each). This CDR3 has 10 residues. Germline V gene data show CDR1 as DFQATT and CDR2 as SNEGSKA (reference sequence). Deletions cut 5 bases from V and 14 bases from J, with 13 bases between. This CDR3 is CSASAGTEFF. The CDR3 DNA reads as TGCAGTGCTTCAGCGGGGACAGAGTTCTTC.

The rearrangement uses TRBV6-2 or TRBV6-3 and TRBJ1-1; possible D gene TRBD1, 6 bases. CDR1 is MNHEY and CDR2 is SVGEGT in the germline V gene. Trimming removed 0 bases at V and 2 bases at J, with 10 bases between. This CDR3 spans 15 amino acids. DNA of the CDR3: TGTGCCAGCAGTTACTCAAGGGGGGTAAACACTGAAGCTTTCTTT. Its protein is CASSYSRGVNTEAFF.

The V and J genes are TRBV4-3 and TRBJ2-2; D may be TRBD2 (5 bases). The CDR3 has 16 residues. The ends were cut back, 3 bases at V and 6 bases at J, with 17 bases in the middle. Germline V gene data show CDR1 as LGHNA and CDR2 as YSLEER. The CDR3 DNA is TGCGCCAGCAGCCAGAGGGAAACCACCTCAGCCGGGGAGCTGTTTTTT. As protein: CASSQRETTSAGELFF.

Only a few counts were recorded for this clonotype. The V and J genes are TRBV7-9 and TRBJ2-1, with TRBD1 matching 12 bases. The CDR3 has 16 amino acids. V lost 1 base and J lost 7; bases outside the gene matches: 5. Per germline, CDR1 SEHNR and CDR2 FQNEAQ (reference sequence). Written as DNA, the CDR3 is TGTGCCAGCAGCTTAGGGGGACAGGGGGCAAAAAATGAGCAGTTCTTC. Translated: CASSLGGQGAKNEQFF.

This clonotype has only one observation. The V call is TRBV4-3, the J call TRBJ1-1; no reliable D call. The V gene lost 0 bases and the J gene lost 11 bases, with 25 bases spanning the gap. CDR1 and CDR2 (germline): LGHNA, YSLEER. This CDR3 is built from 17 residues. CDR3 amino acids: CASSQDLLETPDRAAFF. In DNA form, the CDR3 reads TGCGCCAGCAGCCAAGATCTTCTGGAAACACCCGACCGGGCGGCTTTCTTT.

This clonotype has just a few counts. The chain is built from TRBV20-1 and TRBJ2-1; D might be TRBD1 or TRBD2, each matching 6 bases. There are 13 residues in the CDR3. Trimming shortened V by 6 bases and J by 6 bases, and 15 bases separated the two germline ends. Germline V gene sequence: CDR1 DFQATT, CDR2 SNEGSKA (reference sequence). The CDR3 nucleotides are TGCAGTGCACAGACAGGAGGGGGCAATGAGCAGTTCTTC. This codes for CSAQTGGGNEQFF.

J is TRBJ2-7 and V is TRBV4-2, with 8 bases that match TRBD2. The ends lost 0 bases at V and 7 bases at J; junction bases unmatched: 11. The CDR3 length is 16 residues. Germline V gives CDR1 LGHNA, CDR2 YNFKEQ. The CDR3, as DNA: TGTGCCAGCAGCCAAGATCCAGCGGGGGTTCGGAATGAGCAGTACTTC. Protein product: CASSQDPAGVRNEQYF.

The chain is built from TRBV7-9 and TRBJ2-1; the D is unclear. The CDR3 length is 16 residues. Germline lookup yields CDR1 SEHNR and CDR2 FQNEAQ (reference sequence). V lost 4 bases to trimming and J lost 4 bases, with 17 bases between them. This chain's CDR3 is CASSSDDRFPYNEQFF. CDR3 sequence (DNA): TGTGCCAGCAGCTCCGACGACCGATTCCCATACAATGAGCAGTTCTTC.

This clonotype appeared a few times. CDR3: CASSLSRLNTEAFF. The CDR3 coding sequence is TGTGCCAGCAGTTTATCCCGCTTGAACACTGAAGCTTTCTTT. This chain joins TRBV27 and TRBJ1-1; D unresolved. Looked up from germline, CDR1 is MNHEY and CDR2 is SMNVEV (reference sequence). V gave up 0 bases and J gave up 0 bases, with 5 bases separating them. The CDR3 runs to 14 residues.

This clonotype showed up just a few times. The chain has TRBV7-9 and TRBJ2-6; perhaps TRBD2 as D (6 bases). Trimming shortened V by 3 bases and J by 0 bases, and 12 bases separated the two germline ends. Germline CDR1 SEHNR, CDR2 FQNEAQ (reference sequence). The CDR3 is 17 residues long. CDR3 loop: CASSLGLSFSGANVLTF. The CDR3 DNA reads TGTGCCAGCAGCTTGGGACTGAGCTTCTCTGGGGCCAACGTCCTGACTTTC. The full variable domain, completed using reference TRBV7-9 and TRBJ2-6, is DTGVSQNPRHKITKRGQNVTFRCDPISEHNRLYWYRQTLGQGPEFLTYFQNEAQLEKSRLLSDRFSAERPKGSFSTLEIQRTEQGDSAMYLCASSLGLSFSGANVLTFGAGSRLTVL.

DNA for the CDR3: TGCAGCGTTGAATACCGCCGGATTAGCGTGGGCACAGATACGCAGTATTTT. Its translation: CSVEYRRISVGTDTQYF. The chain is built from TRBV29-1 and TRBJ2-3, with a weak D call TRBD2 (5 bases). The V gene lost 2 bases and the J gene lost 1 base, with 19 bases spanning the gap. CDR3 length equals 17 residues. Germline V gene lookup returns CDR1 SQVTM and CDR2 ANQGSEA.

CDR3 nucleotide sequence: TGTGCCAGCAGCTGGGACGGATTAGATCAGCCCCAGCATTTT. It encodes CASSWDGLDQPQHF. J is TRBJ1-5 and V is TRBV6-1; perhaps TRBD1 as D (5 bases). Germline CDR1 is MNHNS and CDR2 is SASEGT. The CDR3 loop spans 14 amino acids. Deletions cut 6 bases from V and 5 bases from J, with 14 bases between.

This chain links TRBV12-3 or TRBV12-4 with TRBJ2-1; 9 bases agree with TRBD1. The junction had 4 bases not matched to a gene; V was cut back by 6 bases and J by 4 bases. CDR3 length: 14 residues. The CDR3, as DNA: TGTGCCAGCAGGTCACAGGGGGCGTACAATGAGCAGTTCTTC. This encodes CASRSQGAYNEQFF.

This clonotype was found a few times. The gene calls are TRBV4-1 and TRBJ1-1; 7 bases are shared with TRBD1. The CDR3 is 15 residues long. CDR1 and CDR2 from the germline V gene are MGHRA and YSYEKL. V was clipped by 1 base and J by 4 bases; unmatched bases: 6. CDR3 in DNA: TGCGCCAGCAGCCAAGTACAACAGGGGTTCACTGAAGCTTTCTTT. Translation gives CASSQVQQGFTEAFF.

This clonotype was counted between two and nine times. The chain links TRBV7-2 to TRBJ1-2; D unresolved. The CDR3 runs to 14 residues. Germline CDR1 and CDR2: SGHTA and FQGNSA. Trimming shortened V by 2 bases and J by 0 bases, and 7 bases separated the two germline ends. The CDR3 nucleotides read TGTGCCAGCAGCTTATCGATAGCTAACTATGGCTACACCTTC. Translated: CASSLSIANYGYTF.

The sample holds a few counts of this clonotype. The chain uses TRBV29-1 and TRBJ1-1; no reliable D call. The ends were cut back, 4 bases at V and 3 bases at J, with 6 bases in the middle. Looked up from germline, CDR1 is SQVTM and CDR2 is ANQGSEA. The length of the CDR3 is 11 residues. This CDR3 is CSVGSDTEAFF. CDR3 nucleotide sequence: TGCAGCGTTGGGTCGGACACTGAAGCTTTCTTT.

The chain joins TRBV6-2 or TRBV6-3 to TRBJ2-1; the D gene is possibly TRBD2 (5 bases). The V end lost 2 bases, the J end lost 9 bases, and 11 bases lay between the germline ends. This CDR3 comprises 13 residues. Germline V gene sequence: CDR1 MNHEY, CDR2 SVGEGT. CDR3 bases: TGTGCCAGCAGTTACGGTACGGGGAGTGAGCAGTTCTTC. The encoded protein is CASSYGTGSEQFF.

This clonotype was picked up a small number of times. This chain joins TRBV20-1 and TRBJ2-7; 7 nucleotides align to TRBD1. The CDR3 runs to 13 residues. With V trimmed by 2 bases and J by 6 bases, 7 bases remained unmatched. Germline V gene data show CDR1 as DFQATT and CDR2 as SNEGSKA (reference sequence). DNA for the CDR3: TGCAGTGCTAGACGACAGGGTATCGGCGAGCAGTACTTC. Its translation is CSARRQGIGEQYF.

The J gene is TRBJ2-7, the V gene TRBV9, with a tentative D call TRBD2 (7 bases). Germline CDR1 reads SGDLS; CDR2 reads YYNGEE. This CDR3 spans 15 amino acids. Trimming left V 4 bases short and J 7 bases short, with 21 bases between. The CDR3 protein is CASSSAGGLGNEQYF. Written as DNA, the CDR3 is TGTGCCAGCAGCTCCGCCGGGGGGCTTGGGAATGAGCAGTACTTC.

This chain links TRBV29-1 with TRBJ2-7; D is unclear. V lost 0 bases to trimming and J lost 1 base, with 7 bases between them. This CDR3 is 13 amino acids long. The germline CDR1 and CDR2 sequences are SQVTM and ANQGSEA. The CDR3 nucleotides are TGCAGCGTTGAAGATCGTACATCCTACGAGCAGTACTTC. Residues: CSVEDRTSYEQYF.

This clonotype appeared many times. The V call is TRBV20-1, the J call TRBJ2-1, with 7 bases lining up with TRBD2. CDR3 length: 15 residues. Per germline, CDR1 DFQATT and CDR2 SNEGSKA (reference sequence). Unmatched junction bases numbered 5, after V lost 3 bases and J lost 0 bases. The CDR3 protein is CSASPLAVSYNEQFF. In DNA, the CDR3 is TGCAGTGCTAGCCCTCTAGCGGTCTCCTACAATGAGCAGTTCTTC.

CDR3 sequence (DNA): TGTGCCAGCAGATCTCCGGGACAGGGTATTTACGGCTACACCTTC. This gives the protein CASRSPGQGIYGYTF. The V and J genes are TRBV9 and TRBJ1-2; 9 nucleotides match TRBD1. There are 15 residues in the CDR3. Germline CDR1 reads SGDLS; CDR2 reads YYNGEE. Germline trimming cut 5 bases from V and 8 bases from J; bases unmatched to any gene: 13.

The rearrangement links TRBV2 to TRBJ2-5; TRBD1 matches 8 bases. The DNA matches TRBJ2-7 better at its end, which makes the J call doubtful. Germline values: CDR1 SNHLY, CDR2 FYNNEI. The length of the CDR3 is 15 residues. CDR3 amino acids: CASRESGGVDYEQYF. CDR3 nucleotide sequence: TGTGCCAGCAGAGAATCAGGGGGCGTCGACTACGAGCAGTACTTC.

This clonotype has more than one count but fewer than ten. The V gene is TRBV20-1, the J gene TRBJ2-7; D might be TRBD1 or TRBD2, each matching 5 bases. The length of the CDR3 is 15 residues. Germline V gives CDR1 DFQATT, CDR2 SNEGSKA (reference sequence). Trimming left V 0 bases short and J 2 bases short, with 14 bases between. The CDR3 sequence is CSARDPWGSTYEQYF. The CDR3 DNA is TGCAGTGCTAGAGATCCTTGGGGGTCAACCTACGAGCAGTACTTC.

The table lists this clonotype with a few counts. CDR3 DNA sequence: TGTGCCAGCTGGGGAGGGGGCAGAGGCTACACCTTC. It specifies CASWGGGRGYTF. The rearrangement joins TRBV28 to TRBJ1-2, with 7 bases fitting TRBD1. Germline values: CDR1 MDHEN, CDR2 SYDVKM. V trimming: 8 bases; J trimming: 8 bases; junction bases outside the gene matches: 8. The CDR3 contains 12 residues.

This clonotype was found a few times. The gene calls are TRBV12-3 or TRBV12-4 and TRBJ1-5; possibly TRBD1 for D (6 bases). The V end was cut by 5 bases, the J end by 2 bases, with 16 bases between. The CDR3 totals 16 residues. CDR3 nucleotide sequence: TGTGCCAGCAGTCGTAACACAGGGTTTGGCAATCAGCCCCAGCATTTT. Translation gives CASSRNTGFGNQPQHF.

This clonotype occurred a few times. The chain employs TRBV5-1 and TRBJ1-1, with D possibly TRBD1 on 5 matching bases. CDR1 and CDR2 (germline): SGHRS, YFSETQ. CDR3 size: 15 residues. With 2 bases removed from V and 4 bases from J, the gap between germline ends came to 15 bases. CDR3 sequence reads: CASSFGTVQGTEAFF. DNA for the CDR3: TGCGCCAGCAGCTTTGGAACGGTTCAGGGCACTGAAGCTTTCTTT. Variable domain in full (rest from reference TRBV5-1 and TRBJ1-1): KAGVTQTPRYLIKTRGQQVTLSCSPISGHRSVSWYQQTPGQGLQFLFEYFSETQRNKGNFPGRFSGRQFSNSRSEMNVSTLELGDSALYLCASSFGTVQGTEAFFGQGTRLTVV.

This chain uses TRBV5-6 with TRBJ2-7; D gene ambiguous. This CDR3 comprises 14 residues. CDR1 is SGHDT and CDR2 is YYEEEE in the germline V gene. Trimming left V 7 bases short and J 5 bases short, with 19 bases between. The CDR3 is CASLGLRSSDEQYF. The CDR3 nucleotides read TGTGCCAGCTTAGGCCTGAGGTCATCGGACGAGCAGTACTTC.

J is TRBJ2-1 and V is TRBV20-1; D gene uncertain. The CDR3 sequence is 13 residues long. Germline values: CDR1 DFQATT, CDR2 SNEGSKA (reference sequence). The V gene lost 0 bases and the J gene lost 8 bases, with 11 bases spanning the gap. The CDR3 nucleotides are TGCAGTGCTAGAGACCCGGGCCCGGATGAGCAGTTCTTC. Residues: CSARDPGPDEQFF.